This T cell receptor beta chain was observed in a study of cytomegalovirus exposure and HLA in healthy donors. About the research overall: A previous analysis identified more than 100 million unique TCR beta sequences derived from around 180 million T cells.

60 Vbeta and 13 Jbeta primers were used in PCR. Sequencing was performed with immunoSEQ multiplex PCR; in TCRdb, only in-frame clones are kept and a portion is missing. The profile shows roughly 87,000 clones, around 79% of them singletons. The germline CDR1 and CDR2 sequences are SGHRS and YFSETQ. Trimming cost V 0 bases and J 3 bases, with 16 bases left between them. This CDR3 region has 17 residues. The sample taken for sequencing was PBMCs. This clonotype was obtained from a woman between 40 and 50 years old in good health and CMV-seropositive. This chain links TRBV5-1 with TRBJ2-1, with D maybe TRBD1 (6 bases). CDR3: CASSLVGGRDIYNEQFF. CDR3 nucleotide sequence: TGCGCCAGCAGCTTGGTAGGCGGCAGGGACATCTACAATGAGCAGTTCTTC.